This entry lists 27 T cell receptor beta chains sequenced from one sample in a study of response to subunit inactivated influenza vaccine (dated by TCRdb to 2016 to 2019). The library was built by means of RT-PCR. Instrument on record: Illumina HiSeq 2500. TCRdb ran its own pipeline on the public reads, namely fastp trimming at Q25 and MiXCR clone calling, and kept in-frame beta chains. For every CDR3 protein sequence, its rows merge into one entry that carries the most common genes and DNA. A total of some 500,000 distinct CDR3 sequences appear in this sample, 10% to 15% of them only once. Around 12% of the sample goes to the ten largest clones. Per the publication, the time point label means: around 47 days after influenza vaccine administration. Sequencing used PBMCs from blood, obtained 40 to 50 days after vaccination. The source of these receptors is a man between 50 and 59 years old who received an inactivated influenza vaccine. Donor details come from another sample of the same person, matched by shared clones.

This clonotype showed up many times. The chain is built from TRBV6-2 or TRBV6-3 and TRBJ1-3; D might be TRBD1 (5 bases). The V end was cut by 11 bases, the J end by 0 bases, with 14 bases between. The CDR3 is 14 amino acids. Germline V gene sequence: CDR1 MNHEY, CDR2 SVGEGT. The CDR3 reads CACRQPSSGNTIYF. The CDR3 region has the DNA TGTGCCTGCCGACAGCCGAGCTCTGGAAACACCATATATTTT.

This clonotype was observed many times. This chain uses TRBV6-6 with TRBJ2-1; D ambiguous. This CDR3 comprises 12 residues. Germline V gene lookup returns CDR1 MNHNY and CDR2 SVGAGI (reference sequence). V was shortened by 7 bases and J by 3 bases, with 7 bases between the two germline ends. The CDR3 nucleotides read TGTGCCAGCAAGGCCAACTACAATGAGCAGTTCTTC. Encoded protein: CASKANYNEQFF.

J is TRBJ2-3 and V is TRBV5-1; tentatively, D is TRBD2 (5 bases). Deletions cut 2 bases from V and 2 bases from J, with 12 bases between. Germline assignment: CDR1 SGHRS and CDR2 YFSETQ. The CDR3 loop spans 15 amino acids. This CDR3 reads CASSLGGQPTDTQYF. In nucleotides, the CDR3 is TGCGCCAGCAGCTTAGGCGGGCAGCCCACAGATACGCAGTATTTT.

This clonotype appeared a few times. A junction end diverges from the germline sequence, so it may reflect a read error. The CDR3 sequence: CSARDTRLAVSLF. The CDR3 nucleotides are TGCAGTGCTAGAGATACCCGACTAGCGGTTTCCCTCTTC. The rearrangement uses TRBV20-1 and TRBJ2-5; 9 nucleotides line up with TRBD2. The CDR3 contains 13 residues. Per the germline V gene, CDR1 is DFQATT and CDR2 is SNEGSKA (reference sequence).

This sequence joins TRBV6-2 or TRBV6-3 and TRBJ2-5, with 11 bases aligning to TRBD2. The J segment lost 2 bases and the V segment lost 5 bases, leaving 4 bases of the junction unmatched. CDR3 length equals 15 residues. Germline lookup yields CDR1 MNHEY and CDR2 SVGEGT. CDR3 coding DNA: TGTGCCAGCAGTCCACTAGCGGGGGAGCAAGAGACCCAGTACTTC. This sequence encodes CASSPLAGEQETQYF.

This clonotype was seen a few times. As DNA, the CDR3 is TGTGCCAGCAGTCGACAGGGTTTCAGGGGAGAGCAAGAGACCCAGTACTTC. This codes for CASSRQGFRGEQETQYF. The chain combines TRBV12-3 or TRBV12-4 with TRBJ2-5; TRBD1 aligns across 7 bases. The CDR3 has 17 amino acids. V lost 5 bases to trimming and J lost 2 bases; unmatched junction nucleotides: 14.

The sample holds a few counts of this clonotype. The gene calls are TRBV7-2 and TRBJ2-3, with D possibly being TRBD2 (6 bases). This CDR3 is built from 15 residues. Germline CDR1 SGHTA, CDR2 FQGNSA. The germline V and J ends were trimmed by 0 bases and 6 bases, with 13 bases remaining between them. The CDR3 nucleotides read TGTGCCAGCAGCTTAGCGGGGGGTCCCCAGGATACGCAGTATTTT. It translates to CASSLAGGPQDTQYF. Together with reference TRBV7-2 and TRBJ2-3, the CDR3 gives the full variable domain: GAGVSQSPSNKVTEKGKDVELRCDPISGHTALYWYRQSLGQGLEFLIYFQGNSAPDKSGLPSDRFSAERTGGSVSTLTIQRTQQEDSAVYLCASSLAGGPQDTQYFGPGTRLTVL.

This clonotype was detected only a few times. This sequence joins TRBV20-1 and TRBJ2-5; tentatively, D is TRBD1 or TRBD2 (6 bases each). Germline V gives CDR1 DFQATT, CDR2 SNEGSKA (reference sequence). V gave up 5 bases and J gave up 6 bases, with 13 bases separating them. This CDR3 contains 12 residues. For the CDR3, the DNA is TGCAGTGCTCATCGGGGGCTTAAGACCCAGTACTTC. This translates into CSAHRGLKTQYF.

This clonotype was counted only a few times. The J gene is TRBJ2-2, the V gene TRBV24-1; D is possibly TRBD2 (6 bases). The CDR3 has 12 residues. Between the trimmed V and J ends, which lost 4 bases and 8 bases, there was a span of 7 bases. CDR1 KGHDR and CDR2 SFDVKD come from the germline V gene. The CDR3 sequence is CATSEGTGELFF. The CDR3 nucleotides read TGTGCCACCAGTGAAGGGACTGGGGAGCTGTTTTTT.

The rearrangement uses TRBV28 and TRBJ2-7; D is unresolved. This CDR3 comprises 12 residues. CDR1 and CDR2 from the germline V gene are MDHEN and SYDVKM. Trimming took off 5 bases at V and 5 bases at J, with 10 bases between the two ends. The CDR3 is CASSPGQNEQYF. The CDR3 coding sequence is TGTGCCAGCAGTCCCGGGCAGAACGAGCAGTACTTC.

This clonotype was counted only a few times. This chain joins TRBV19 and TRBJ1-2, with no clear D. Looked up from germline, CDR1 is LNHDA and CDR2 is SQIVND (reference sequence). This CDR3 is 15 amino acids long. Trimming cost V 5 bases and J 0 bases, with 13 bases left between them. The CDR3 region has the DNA TGTGCCAGTAGTGTTGGACCGATTGCTAACTATGGCTACACCTTC. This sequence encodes CASSVGPIANYGYTF.

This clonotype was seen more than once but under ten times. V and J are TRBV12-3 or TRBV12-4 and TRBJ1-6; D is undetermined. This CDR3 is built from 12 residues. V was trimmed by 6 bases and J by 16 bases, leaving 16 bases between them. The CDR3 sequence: CASSPTNFGLHF. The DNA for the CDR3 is TGTGCCAGCAGCCCTACCAATTTTGGGCTCCACTTT.

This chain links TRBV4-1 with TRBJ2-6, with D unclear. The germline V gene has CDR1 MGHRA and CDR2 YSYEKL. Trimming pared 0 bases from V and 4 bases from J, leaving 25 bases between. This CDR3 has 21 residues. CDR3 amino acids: CASSQEISLAAGSSGANVLTF. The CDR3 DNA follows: TGCGCCAGCAGCCAAGAAATAAGCTTGGCGGCTGGGTCATCCGGGGCCAACGTCCTGACTTTC.

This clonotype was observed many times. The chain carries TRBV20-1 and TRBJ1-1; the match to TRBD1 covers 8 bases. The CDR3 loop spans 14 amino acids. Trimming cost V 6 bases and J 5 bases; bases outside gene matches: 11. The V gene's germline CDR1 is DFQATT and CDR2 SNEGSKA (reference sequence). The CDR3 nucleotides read TGCAGTGCAGTGAAACAGGGGGTTGAAACTGAAGCTTTCTTT. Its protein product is CSAVKQGVETEAFF.

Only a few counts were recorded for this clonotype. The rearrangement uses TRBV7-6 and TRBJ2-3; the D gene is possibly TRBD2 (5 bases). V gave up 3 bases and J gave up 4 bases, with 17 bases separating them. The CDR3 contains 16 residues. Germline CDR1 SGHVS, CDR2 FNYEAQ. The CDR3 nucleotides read TGTGCCAGCAGCTTTTCGCCACCCAAGGACTCAGATACGCAGTATTTT. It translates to CASSFSPPKDSDTQYF.

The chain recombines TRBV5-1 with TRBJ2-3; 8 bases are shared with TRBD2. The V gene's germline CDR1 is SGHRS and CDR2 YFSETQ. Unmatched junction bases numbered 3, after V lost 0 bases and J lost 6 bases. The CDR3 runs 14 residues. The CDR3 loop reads CASSLASSGDTQYF. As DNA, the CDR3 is TGCGCCAGCAGCTTGGCATCTAGCGGGGATACGCAGTATTTT.

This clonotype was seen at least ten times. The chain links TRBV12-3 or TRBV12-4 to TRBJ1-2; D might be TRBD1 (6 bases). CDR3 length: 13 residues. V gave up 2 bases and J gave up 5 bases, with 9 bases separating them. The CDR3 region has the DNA TGTGCCAGCAGTTTATCAGGGGCGTATGGCTACACCTTC. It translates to CASSLSGAYGYTF.

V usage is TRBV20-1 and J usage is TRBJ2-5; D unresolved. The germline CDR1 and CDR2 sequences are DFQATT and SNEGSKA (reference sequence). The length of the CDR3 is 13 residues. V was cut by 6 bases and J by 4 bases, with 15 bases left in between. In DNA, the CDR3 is TGCAGTGCACGCTTTATAGGTGTAGAGACCCAGTACTTC. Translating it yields CSARFIGVETQYF.

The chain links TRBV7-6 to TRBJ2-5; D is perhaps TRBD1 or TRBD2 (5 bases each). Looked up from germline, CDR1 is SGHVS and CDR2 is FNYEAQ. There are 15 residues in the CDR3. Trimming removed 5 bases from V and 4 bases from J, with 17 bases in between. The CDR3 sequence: CASSLPLAGLETQYF. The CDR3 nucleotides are TGTGCCAGCAGCCTACCTCTAGCAGGGTTAGAGACCCAGTACTTC. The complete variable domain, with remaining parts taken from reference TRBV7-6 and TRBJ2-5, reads GAGVSQSPRYKVTKRGQDVALRCDPISGHVSLYWYRQALGQGPEFLTYFNYEAQQDKSGLPNDRFSAERPEGSISTLTIQRTEQRDSAMYRCASSLPLAGLETQYFGPGTRLLVL.

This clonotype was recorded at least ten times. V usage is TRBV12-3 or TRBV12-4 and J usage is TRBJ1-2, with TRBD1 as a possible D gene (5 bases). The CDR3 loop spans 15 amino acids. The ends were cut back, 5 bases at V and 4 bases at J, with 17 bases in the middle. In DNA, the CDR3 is TGTGCCAGCAGTCAGGATGAACAGGCCACCTATGGCTACACCTTC. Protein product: CASSQDEQATYGYTF.

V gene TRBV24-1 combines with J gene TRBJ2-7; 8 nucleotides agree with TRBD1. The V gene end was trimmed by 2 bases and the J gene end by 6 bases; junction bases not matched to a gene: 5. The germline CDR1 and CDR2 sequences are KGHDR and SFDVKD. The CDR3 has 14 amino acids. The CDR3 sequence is CATSDSFTGGEQYF. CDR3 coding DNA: TGTGCCACCAGTGATTCCTTTACAGGGGGCGAGCAGTACTTC.

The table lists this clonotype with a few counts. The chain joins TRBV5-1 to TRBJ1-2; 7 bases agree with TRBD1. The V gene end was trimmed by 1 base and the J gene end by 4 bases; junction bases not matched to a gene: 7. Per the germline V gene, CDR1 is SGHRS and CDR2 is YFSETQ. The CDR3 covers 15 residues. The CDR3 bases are TGCGCCAGCAGCTTGAGGGACAGCTTACTCTATGGCTACACCTTC. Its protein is CASSLRDSLLYGYTF.

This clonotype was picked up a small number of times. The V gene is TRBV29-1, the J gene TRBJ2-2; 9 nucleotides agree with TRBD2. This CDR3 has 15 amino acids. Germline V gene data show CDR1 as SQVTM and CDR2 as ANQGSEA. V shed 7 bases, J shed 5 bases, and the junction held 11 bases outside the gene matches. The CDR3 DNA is TGCAGCGCAAAGGGCGGGAGGGCCGAGACCGGGGAGCTGTTTTTT. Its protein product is CSAKGGRAETGELFF.

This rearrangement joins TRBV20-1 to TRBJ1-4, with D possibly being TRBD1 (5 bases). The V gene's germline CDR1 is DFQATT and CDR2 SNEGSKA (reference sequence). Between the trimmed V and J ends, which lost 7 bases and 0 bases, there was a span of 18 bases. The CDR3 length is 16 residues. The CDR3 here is CSVLPRDGATNEKLFF. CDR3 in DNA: TGCAGTGTTCTCCCTCGGGACGGAGCAACTAATGAAAAACTGTTTTTT.

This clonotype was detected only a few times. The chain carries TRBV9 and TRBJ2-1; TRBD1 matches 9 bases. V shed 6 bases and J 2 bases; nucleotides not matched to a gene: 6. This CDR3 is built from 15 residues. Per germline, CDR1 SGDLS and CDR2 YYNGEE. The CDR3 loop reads CASTPGTGPYNEQFF. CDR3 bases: TGTGCCAGCACCCCGGGGACAGGGCCCTACAATGAGCAGTTCTTC.

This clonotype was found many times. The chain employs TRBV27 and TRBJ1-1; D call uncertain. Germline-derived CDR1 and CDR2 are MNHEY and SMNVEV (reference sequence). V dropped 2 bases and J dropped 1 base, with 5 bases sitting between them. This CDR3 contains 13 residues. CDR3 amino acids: CASSLRENTEAFF. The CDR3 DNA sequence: TGTGCCAGCAGTTTACGGGAGAACACTGAAGCTTTCTTT.

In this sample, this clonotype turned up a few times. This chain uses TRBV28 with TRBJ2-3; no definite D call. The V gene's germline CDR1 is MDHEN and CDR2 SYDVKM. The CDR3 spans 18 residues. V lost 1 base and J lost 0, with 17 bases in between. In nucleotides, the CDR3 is TGTGCCAGCAGTTTATCCTACTCAGCAACACCTAGCACAGATACGCAGTATTTT. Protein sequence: CASSLSYSATPSTDTQYF.